This T cell receptor (beta chain) was documented in a study of control samples from healthy donors and cancer patients. Germline V gives CDR1 SQVTM, CDR2 ANQGSEA. CDR3 length: 15 residues. V was trimmed by 7 bases and J by 0 bases, leaving 18 bases between them. The method was immunoSEQ multiplex PCR; TCRdb's version includes in-frame clones alone and lacks a portion of them. The sample records about 110,000 clones, approximately 84% being singletons. The chain carries TRBV29-1 and TRBJ1-1; D is ambiguous. The material sequenced was blood. The TCR originated in a man aged 18 to 29 in good health. CDR3 sequence: CSALSYRRMNTEAFF. The CDR3 nucleotides are TGCAGCGCCCTATCTTACAGACGCATGAACACTGAAGCTTTCTTT. The whole variable domain, remainder taken from reference TRBV29-1 and TRBJ1-1, is SAVISQKPSRDICQRGTSLTIQCQVDSQVTMMFWYRQQPGQSLTLIATANQGSEATYESGFVIDKFPISRPNLTFSTLTVSNMSPEDSSIYLCSALSYRRMNTEAFFGQGTRLTVV.